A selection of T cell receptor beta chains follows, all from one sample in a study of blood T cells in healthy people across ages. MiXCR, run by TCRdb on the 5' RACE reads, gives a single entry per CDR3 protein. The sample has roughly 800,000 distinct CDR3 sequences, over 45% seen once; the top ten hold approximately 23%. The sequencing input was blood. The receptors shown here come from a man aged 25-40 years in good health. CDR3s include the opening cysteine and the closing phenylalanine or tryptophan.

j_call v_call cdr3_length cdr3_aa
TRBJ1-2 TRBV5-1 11 CATADNYGYTF
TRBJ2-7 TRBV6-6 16 CASSPGTTPAHNEQYF
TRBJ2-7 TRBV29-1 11 CSVYWDYEQYF
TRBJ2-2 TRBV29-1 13 CSARWRSTGELFF
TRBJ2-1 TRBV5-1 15 CASSSGVSFGNEQFF
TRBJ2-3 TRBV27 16 CASSSRPPGQKDTQYF
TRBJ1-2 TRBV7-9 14 CASIELQGRYGYTF
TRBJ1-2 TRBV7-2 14 CASSFDSLRGGYTF
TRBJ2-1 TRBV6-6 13 CASSFPLGNEQFF
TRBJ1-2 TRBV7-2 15 CASSFRGRGNYGYTF
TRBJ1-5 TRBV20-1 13 CSARGQRNQPQHF
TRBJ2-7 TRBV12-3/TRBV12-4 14 CASTKAGATYEQYF
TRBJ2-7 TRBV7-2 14 CASSQARGVGEQYF
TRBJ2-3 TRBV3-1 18 CASSQVSDRRGNTDTQYF
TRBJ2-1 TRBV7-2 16 CASSLGAGRTYNEQFF
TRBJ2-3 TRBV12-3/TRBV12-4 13 CASSDQGADTQYF
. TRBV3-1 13 CASSQKGVGTQYF
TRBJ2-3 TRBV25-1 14 CASSESGSTDTQYF
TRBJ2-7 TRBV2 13 CASSAGTAGEQYF
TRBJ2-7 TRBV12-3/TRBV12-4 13 CASSPGLWGEQYF
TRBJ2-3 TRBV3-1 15 CASSHPSEGVYTQYF
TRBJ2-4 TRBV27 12 CASSFDGNIQYF
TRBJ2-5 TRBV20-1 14 CSASPGRGEETQYF
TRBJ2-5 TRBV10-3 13 CAISRTVQETQYF
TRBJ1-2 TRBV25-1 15 CASSEYGQGTDGYTF
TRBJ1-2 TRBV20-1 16 CSALTSLGTGVYGYTF
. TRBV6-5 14 CASSYPGLVGTQYF
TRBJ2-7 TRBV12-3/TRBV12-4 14 CASRQGGGAYEQYF
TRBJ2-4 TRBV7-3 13 CASSSQPGNIQYF
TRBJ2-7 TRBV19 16 CASSKGTGGNLYEQYF
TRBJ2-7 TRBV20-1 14 CSAVVGGGNYEQYF
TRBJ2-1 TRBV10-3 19 CAISESVKYDHKPYNEQFF
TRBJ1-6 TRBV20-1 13 CSASAGPGSPLHF
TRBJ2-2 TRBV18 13 CASSPSPTGELFF
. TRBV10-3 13 CATQLVSYDEQYF
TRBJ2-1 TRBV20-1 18 CSARRNRDREINRNEQFF
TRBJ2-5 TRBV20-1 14 CSAREPRTVETQYF
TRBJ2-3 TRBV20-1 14 CSDTLAGGTDTQYF
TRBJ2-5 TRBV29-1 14 CSVEKSDPGETQYF
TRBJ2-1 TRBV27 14 CASTRLAGGSEQFF
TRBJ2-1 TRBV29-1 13 CSVGRNVVSEQFF
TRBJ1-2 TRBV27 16 CASSLGGDGVNYGYTF
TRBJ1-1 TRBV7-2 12 CASSTGFTEAFF
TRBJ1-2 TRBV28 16 CASSGPGRWSNYGYTF
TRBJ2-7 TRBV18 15 CASSPRTGGIYEQYF
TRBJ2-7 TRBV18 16 CASSSPGLTGVYEQYF
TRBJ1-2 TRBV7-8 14 CASSRGGREYGYTF
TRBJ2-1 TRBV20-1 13 CSASSGSYNEQFF
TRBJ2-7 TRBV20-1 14 CSARDRNGLREQYF
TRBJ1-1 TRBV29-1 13 CSVVWATGKEAFF
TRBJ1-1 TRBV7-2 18 CASSLHPLQATPAAGAFF
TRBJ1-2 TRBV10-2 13 CASNGQGVGGYTF
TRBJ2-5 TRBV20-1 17 CSASISGRSRGGETQYF